This T cell receptor (beta chain) was identified during a study of cytomegalovirus exposure and HLA in healthy donors. Study at large: Within the Caucasian-associated ancestry cluster were more than 75% of the roughly 360 genotyped donors. Overall study findings and caveats: The study designated fewer than 200 TCR beta chains cytomegalovirus-associated.

Germline trimming cut 6 bases from V and 4 bases from J; bases unmatched to any gene: 5. This CDR3 has 13 residues. Germline V CDR1 and CDR2: MGHDK, SYGVNS. This clone appeared a few times. Its specificity is not known. Amplification used 60 Vbeta primers and 13 Jbeta primers. Measured with immunoSEQ multiplex PCR; TCRdb has only the in-frame clones, and not every one. The sample has under 150,000 clones; 75% to 90% are singletons. Material for sequencing was PBMCs. The V gene is TRBV25-1, the J gene TRBJ1-1; 7 bases map to TRBD1. The clonotype originates from a woman aged 25 to 39 in good health and CMV-seropositive. The CDR3 protein is CASSRQGSTEAFF. The CDR3 DNA follows: TGTGCCAGCAGCAGACAGGGCTCCACTGAAGCTTTCTTT.